The 12 T cell receptor beta chains below all came from one sample that was sequenced in a study of CD8+CD57+ T cells in acquired aplastic anemia. According to the study, genomic DNA was the template for TCR beta VDJ and CDR3 profiling. MiXCR, applied by TCRdb to the reads, yields one record per CDR3 protein. The sample contains roughly 500,000 distinct CDR3 sequences, approximately 32% of which appear only once. CD8+CD57+ cell expansion had been shown by flow cytometry in patients chosen for sequencing. The specimen sequenced was sorted CD4+, CD8+, or CD8+CD57+ T cells (not recorded which) from PBMCs. These TCRs come from a human donor with aplastic anemia.

In this sample, this clonotype turned up a few times. The genes are TRBV20-1 and TRBJ1-5; a weak D match, TRBD1 (5 bases). Germline V gives CDR1 DFQATT, CDR2 SNEGSKA (reference sequence). Trimming left V 2 bases short and J 0 bases short, with 11 bases between. This CDR3 contains 15 residues. In DNA form, the CDR3 reads TGCAGTGCTAGATACCAGGACAATAGCAATCAGCCCCAGCATTTT. It specifies CSARYQDNSNQPQHF.

At least ten counts were recorded for this clonotype. The V gene is TRBV13, the J gene TRBJ1-2; D unresolved. V gave up 3 bases and J gave up 2 bases, with 7 bases separating them. CDR1 and CDR2 (germline): PRHDT, FYEKMQ (reference sequence). The CDR3 extends over 13 amino acids. The CDR3 is CASSLRANYGYTF. The CDR3 DNA follows: TGTGCCAGCAGCTTGCGCGCAAACTATGGCTACACCTTC.

This clonotype has a count of ten or more. The chain joins TRBV25-1 to TRBJ1-5; D perhaps matches TRBD1 (5 bases). CDR1 and CDR2 from the germline V gene are MGHDK and SYGVNS. Between the trimmed V and J ends, which lost 4 bases and 1 base, there was a span of 11 bases. The CDR3 extends over 15 amino acids. The CDR3 spells CASSVGAGSNQPQHF. As DNA, the CDR3 is TGTGCCAGCAGTGTTGGGGCGGGAAGCAATCAGCCCCAGCATTTT. Variable domain in full (rest from reference TRBV25-1 and TRBJ1-5): EADIYQTPRYLVIGTGKKITLECSQTMGHDKMYWYQQDPGMELHLIHYSYGVNSTEKGDLSSESTVSRIRTEHFPLTLESARPSHTSQYLCASSVGAGSNQPQHFGDGTRLSIL.

Comment on this clonotype: This may come from a read error, since a much larger clone is one base off. The chain carries TRBV2 and TRBJ2-1; 13 bases line up with TRBD2. This CDR3 has 15 residues. The germline gives CDR1 SNHLY, CDR2 FYNNEI. CDR3 loop: CASTEGLAGVGEQFF. CDR3 DNA sequence: TGTGCCAGCACTGAAGGACTAGCGGGAGTCGGCGAGCAGTTCTTC.

This clonotype occurred many times. The V call is TRBV4-2, the J call TRBJ1-5; TRBD1 matches 7 bases. The CDR3 is made up of 17 amino acids. V was pared by 0 bases and J by 5 bases, with 10 bases of the junction left unmatched. CDR1 and CDR2 from the germline V gene are LGHNA and YNFKEQ. CDR3 in DNA: TGTGCCAGCAGCCAAGATCCCAACAGGGGTGGAGATCAGCCCCAGCATTTT. Encoded protein: CASSQDPNRGGDQPQHF.

At least ten counts were recorded for this clonotype. The V and J genes are TRBV4-3 and TRBJ2-7, with D possibly TRBD2 on 5 matching bases. Germline-derived CDR1 and CDR2 are LGHNA and YSLEER. Trimming removed 2 bases at V and 3 bases at J, with 14 bases between. The CDR3 covers 15 residues. The CDR3 region is CASSQPGLAFYEQYF. Here the CDR3 DNA reads TGCGCCAGCAGCCAACCCGGACTCGCTTTCTACGAGCAGTACTTC.

The sample holds a few counts of this clonotype. The rearrangement joins TRBV30 to TRBJ2-5; no clear D gene. Trimming removed 2 bases at V and 5 bases at J, with 12 bases between. Germline V gene sequence: CDR1 GTSNPN, CDR2 SVGIG (reference sequence). CDR3 length equals 13 residues. The CDR3 sequence: CAWSWPDPETQYF. Written as DNA, the CDR3 is TGTGCCTGGAGTTGGCCGGACCCGGAGACCCAGTACTTC.

This clonotype has a count of ten or more. In DNA form, the CDR3 reads TGTGCCAGCAGGACAGAAAACTATGGCTACACCTTC. It is translated as CASRTENYGYTF. V gene TRBV2 combines with J gene TRBJ1-2; tentative D call: TRBD1 (5 bases). Germline loops: CDR1 SNHLY, CDR2 FYNNEI. Trimming pared 6 bases from V and 2 bases from J, leaving 7 bases between. The CDR3 extends over 12 amino acids. The entire variable domain, with the rest obtained from reference TRBV2 and TRBJ1-2, is as follows: EPEVTQTPSHQVTQMGQEVILRCVPISNHLYFYWYRQILGQKVEFLVSFYNNEISEKSEIFDDQFSVERPDGSNFTLKIRSTKLEDSAMYFCASRTENYGYTFGSGTRLTVV.

The chain uses TRBV9 and TRBJ2-3; 11 bases map to TRBD2. The CDR3 consists of 16 residues. The germline V gene encodes CDR1 SGDLS and CDR2 YYNGEE. V lost 3 bases, J lost 5 bases, and 8 bases stayed unmatched. For the CDR3, the DNA is TGTGCCAGCAGCGGGTTAGCGGGGGGGCCAGAAGATACGCAGTATTTT. It is translated as CASSGLAGGPEDTQYF.

V and J are TRBV10-3 and TRBJ1-6, with D hard to call. This CDR3 contains 14 residues. The germline V gene has CDR1 ENHRY and CDR2 SYGVKD. Between the trimmed V and J ends, which lost 5 bases and 5 bases, there was a span of 10 bases. DNA for the CDR3: TGTGCCATCAGTATAGCGGGGAATAATTCACCCCTCCACTTT. Encoded protein: CAISIAGNNSPLHF.

With regard to this clonotype: This may stem from a read error, because a much larger clone lies one nucleotide away. The gene calls are TRBV20-1 and TRBJ1-2; the match to TRBD1 covers 11 bases. CDR1 and CDR2 (germline): DFQATT, SNEGSKA (reference sequence). CDR3 size: 14 residues. V gave up 1 base and J gave up 5 bases; unmatched junction bases: 3. The CDR3 is CSARGRDRGYGYTF. The DNA for the CDR3 is TGCAGTGCTAGAGGCCGGGACAGGGGGTATGGCTACACCTTC.

This clonotype was seen a few times. This may arise from a read error, as a much more abundant clone is one base away. This chain links TRBV2 with TRBJ1-2; D is possibly TRBD1 (6 bases). The CDR3 consists of 15 residues. Germline CDR1 and CDR2: SNHLY and FYNNEI. Trimming removed 9 bases from V and 7 bases from J, with 24 bases in between. As DNA, the CDR3 is TGTGCCAGTAATTCGGCGGGGGGGCCTGGTGGTGGCTACACCTTC. It is translated as CASNSAGGPGGGYTF. The full variable domain, with the rest looked up from reference TRBV2 and TRBJ1-2, is EPEVTQTPSHQVTQMGQEVILRCVPISNHLYFYWYRQILGQKVEFLVSFYNNEISEKSEIFDDQFSVERPDGSNFTLKIRSTKLEDSAMYFCASNSAGGPGGGYTFGSGTRLTVV.